This TCR beta chain was sequenced for a study of control samples from healthy donors and cancer patients. Repertoires were generated with immunoSEQ multiplex PCR, while TCRdb's copy carries only in-frame clones and drops some. The sample records tens of thousands of clones, roughly four fifths being singletons. Trimming pared 3 bases from V and 4 bases from J, leaving 15 bases between. The CDR3 sequence is 15 residues long. Looked up from germline, CDR1 is SGHRS and CDR2 is YFSETQ. What was sequenced was blood. The receptor's source is a woman aged 55-69 years in good health. The J gene is TRBJ2-3, the V gene TRBV5-1, with a weak D call TRBD2 (5 bases). The CDR3 DNA reads as TGCGCCAGCAGCTCGGACGGGAAAGTTGCAGATACGCAGTATTTT. Its protein product is CASSSDGKVADTQYF.